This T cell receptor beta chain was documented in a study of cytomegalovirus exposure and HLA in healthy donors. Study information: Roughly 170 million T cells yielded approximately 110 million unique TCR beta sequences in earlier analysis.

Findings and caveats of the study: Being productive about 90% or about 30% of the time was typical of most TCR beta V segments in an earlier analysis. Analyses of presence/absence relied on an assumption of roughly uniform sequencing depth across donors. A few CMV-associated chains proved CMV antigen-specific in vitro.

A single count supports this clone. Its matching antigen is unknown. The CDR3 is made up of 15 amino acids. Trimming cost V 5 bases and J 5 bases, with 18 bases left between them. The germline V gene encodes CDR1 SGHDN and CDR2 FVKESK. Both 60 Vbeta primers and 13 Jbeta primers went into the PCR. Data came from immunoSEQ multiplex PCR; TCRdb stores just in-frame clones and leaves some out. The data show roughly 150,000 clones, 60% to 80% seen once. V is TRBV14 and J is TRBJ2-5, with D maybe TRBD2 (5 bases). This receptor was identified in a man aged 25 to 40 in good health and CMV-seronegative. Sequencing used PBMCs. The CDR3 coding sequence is TGTGCCAGCAGCTCCCCTGGAGAGGGCGGGGAGACCCAGTACTTC. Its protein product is CASSSPGEGGETQYF.